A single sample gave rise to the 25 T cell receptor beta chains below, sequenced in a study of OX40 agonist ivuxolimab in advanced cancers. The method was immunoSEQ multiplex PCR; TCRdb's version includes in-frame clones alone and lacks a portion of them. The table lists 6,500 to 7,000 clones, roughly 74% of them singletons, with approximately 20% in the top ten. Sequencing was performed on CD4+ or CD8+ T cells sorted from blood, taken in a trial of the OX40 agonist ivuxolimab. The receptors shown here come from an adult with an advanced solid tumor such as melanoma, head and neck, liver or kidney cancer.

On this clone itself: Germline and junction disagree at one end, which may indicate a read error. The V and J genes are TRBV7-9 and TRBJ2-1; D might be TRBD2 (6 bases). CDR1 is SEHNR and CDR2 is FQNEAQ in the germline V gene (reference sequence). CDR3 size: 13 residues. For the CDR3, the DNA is TGTGCCAGCAGCCGGGACTCCAACAATGAGCAGTTCTTC. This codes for CASSRDSNNEQFF.

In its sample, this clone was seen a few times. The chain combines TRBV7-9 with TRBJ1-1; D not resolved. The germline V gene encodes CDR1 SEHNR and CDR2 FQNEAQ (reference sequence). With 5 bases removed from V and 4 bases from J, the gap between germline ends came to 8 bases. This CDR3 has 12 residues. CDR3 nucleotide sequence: TGTGCCAGCAGCCCCGAGGGCACTGAAGCTTTCTTT. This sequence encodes CASSPEGTEAFF.

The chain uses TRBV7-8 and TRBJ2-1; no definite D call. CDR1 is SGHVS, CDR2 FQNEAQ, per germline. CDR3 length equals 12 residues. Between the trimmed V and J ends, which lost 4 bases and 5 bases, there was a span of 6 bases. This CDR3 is CASSSLDNEQFF. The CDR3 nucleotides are TGTGCCAGCAGCTCTCTGGACAATGAGCAGTTCTTC.

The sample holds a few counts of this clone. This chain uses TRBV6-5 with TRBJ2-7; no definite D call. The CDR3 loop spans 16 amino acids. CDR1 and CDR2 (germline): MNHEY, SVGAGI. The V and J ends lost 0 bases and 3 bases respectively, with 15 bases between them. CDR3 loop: CASSYSKEKPSYEQYF. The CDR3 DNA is TGTGCCAGCAGTTACTCGAAGGAGAAGCCAAGCTACGAGCAGTACTTC.

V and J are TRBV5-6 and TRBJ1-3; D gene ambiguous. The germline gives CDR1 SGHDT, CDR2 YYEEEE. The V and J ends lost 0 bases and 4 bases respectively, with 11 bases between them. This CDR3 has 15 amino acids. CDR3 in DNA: TGTGCCAGCAGCTTGGCGGCGGTGGCAGGAAACACCATATATTTT. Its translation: CASSLAAVAGNTIYF. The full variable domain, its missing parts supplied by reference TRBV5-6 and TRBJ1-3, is DAGVTQSPTHLIKTRGQQVTLRCSPKSGHDTVSWYQQALGQGPQFIFQYYEEEERQRGNFPDRFSGHQFPNYSSELNVNALLLGDSALYLCASSLAAVAGNTIYFGEGSWLTVV.

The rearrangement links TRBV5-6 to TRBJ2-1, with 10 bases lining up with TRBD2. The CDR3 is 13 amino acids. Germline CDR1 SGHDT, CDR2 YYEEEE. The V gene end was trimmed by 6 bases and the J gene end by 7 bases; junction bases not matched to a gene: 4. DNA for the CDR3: TGTGCCAGCAACCTAGCGGGAGTGAATGAGCAGTTCTTC. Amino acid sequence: CASNLAGVNEQFF.

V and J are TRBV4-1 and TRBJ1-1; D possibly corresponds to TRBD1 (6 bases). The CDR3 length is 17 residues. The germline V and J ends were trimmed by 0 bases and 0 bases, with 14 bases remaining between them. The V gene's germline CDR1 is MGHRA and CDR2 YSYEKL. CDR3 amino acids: CASSQDSADSMNTEAFF. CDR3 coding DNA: TGCGCCAGCAGCCAAGATTCGGCGGACAGCATGAACACTGAAGCTTTCTTT.

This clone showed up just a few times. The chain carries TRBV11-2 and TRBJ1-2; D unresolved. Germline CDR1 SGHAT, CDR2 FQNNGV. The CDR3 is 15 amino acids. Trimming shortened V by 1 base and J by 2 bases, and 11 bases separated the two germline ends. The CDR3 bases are TGTGCCAGCAGCTTAGTTTCAGCCGACAACTATGGCTACACCTTC. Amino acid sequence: CASSLVSADNYGYTF. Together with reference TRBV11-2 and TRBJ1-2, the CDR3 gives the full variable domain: EAGVAQSPRYKIIEKRQSVAFWCNPISGHATLYWYQQILGQGPKLLIQFQNNGVVDDSQLPKDRFSAERLKGVDSTLKIQPAKLEDSAVYLCASSLVSADNYGYTFGSGTRLTVV.

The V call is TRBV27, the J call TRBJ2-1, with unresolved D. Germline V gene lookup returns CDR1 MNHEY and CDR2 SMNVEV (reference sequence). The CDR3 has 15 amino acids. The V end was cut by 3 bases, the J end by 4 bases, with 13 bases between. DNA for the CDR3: TGTGCCAGCAGTTTCGCTGGACCCAGTTACAATGAGCAGTTCTTC. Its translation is CASSFAGPSYNEQFF.

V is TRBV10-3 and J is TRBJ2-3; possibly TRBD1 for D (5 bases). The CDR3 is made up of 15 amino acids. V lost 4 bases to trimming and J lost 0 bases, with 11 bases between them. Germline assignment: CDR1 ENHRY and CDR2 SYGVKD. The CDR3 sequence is CAISARQTSTDTQYF. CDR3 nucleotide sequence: TGTGCCATCAGTGCTAGACAGACTAGCACAGATACGCAGTATTTT.

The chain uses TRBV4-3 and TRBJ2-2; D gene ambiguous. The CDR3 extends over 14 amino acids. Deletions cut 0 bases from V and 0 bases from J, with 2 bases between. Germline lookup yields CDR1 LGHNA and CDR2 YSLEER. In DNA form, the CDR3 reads TGCGCCAGCAGCCAAGATCCGAACACCGGGGAGCTGTTTTTT. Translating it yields CASSQDPNTGELFF.

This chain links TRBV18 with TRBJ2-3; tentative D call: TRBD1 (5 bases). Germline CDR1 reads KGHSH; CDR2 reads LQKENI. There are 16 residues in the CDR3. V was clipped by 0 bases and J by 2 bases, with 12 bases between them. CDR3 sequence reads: CASSPPDIYDTDTQYF. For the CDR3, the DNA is TGTGCCAGCTCACCACCGGACATCTACGACACAGATACGCAGTATTTT.

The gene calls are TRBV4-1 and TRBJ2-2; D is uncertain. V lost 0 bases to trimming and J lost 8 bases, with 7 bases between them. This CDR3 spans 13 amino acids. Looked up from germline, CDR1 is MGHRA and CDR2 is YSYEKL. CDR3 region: CASSQDLAGELFF. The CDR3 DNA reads TGCGCCAGCAGCCAAGATCTTGCAGGGGAGCTGTTTTTT.

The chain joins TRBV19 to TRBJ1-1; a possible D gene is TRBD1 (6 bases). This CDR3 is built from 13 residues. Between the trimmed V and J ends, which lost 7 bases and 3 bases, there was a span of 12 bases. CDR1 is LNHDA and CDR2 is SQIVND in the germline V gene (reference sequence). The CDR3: CASITGSYTEAFF. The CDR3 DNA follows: TGTGCCAGTATCACAGGGAGTTACACTGAAGCTTTCTTT. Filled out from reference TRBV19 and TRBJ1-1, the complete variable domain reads DGGITQSPKYLFRKEGQNVTLSCEQNLNHDAMYWYRQDPGQGLRLIYYSQIVNDFQKGDIAEGYSVSREKKESFPLTVTSAQKNPTAFYLCASITGSYTEAFFGQGTRLTVV.

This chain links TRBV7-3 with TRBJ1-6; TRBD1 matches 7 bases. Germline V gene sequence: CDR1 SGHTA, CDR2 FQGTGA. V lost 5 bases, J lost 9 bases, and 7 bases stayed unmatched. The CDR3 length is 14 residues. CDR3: CASSPGGAGSPLHF. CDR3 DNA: TGTGCCAGCAGCCCAGGGGGAGCGGGTTCACCCCTCCACTTT.

CDR3 region: CASSSGTGGNGYTF. The CDR3 nucleotides read TGTGCCAGCAGCTCTGGGACAGGGGGGAATGGCTACACCTTC. The rearrangement uses TRBV7-9 and TRBJ1-2, with 11 bases matching TRBD1. CDR3 size: 14 residues. After removal of 4 bases from V and 6 bases from J, the junction contained 4 bases not matched to a gene. The germline CDR1 and CDR2 sequences are SEHNR and FQNEAQ (reference sequence).

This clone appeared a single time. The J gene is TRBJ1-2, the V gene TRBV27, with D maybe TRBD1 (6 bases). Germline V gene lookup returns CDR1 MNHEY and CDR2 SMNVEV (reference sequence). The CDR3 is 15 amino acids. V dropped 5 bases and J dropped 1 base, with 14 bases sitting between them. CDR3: CASSPTGQLNYGYTF. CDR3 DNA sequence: TGTGCCAGCAGTCCTACAGGGCAACTTAACTATGGCTACACCTTC.

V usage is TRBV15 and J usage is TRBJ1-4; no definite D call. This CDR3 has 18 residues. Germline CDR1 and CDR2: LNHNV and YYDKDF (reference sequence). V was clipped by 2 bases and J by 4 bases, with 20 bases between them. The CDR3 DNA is TGTGCCACCAGCAGAAGGCTTACAGATCCGGACTATAATGAAAAACTGTTTTTT. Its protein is CATSRRLTDPDYNEKLFF.

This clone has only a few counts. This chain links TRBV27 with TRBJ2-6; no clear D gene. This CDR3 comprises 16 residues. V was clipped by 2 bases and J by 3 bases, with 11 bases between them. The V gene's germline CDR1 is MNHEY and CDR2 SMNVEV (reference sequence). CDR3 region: CASSLGFGVGANVLTF. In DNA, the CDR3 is TGTGCCAGCAGTTTAGGGTTTGGGGTTGGGGCCAACGTCCTGACTTTC.

CDR3 coding DNA: TGCGCCAGCAGCTCGACTTTGATCGGGGTCGTTAATTCACCCCTCCACTTT. This gives the protein CASSSTLIGVVNSPLHF. This sequence joins TRBV5-1 and TRBJ1-6; D not certain. This CDR3 comprises 17 residues. The germline V gene has CDR1 SGHRS and CDR2 YFSETQ. Trimming cost V 3 bases and J 6 bases, with 19 bases left between them. Looking up the rest from reference TRBV5-1 and TRBJ1-6 gives the full variable domain: KAGVTQTPRYLIKTRGQQVTLSCSPISGHRSVSWYQQTPGQGLQFLFEYFSETQRNKGNFPGRFSGRQFSNSRSEMNVSTLELGDSALYLCASSSTLIGVVNSPLHFGNGTRLTVT.

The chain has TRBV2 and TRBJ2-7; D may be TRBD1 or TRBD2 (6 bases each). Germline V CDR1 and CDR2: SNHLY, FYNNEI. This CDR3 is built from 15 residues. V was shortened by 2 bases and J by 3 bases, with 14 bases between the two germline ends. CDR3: CASSESGAGIYEQYF. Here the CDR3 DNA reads TGTGCCAGCAGTGAATCGGGGGCAGGGATCTACGAGCAGTACTTC.

This chain's CDR3 is CASSEPRDSYNSPLHF. CDR3 bases: TGTGCCAGCAGTGAACCCCGGGACAGTTATAATTCACCCCTCCACTTT. V usage is TRBV2 and J usage is TRBJ1-6; the match to TRBD1 covers 7 bases. Germline V gene sequence: CDR1 SNHLY, CDR2 FYNNEI. This CDR3 is 16 amino acids long. J gave up 4 bases and V 2 bases, and 5 bases lay outside the gene matches.

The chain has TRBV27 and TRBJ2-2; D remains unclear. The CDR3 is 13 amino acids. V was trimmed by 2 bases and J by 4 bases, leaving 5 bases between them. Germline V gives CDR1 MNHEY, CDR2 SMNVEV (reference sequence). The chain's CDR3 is CASSLGATGELFF. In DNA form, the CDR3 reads TGTGCCAGCAGTTTAGGAGCCACCGGGGAGCTGTTTTTT.

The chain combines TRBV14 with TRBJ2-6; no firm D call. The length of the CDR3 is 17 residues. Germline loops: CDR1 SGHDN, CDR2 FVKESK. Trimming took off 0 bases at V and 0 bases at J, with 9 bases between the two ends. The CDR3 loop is CASSQEWSLSGANVLTF. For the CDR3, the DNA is TGTGCCAGCAGCCAAGAATGGAGCCTCTCTGGGGCCAACGTCCTGACTTTC.

The CDR3 region is CASSPLGAGGTTLEDTQYF. DNA of the CDR3: TGTGCCAGCAGTCCTTTAGGAGCGGGGGGAACAACCTTGGAGGATACGCAGTATTTT. The J gene is TRBJ2-3, the V gene TRBV6-4; TRBD2 agrees at 9 bases. The CDR3 has 19 residues. Germline CDR1 reads MRHNA; CDR2 reads SNTAGT. With V trimmed by 5 bases and J by 6 bases, 21 bases remained unmatched.